This T cell receptor (beta chain) stems from a study of shared clonotypes between healthy human individuals. This CDR3 has 15 residues. Trimming took 6 bases from V and 3 from J, leaving 15 bases between them. In germline, CDR1 is LGHNT, CDR2 FRNRAP. Assay: immunoSEQ multiplex PCR; the TCRdb copy retains only in-frame clones and omits some. The data hold roughly 2.5 million clones, with around nine tenths observed a single time. The clonotype originates from a man aged 18 to 35 in good health. Material: naive CD4+ T cells sorted from blood. Subset described: CD45RA+ positively selected. This rearrangement joins TRBV12-5 to TRBJ2-1; D is undetermined. The CDR3 region has the DNA TGTGCTAGTGGCCAGGCTGGCAGTCACTACAATGAGCAGTTCTTC. Encoded protein: CASGQAGSHYNEQFF.